Following are 30 T cell receptor beta chains from one sample sequenced in a study of T cells in Graves' hyperthyroidism and ophthalmopathy. The TCR beta CDR3 regions underwent amplification using RNA transcripts as the source. The primer set for the first-round RT-PCR of the TCR CDR3 was HTBI. TCRdb reprocessed the multiplex PCR reads via MiXCR and lists one record per CDR3 protein. The sample holds roughly 180,000 distinct CDR3 sequences; around 15% are singletons and the top ten take approximately 28%. Specimen: blood. Receptors originate from a woman aged 45 to 65 with Graves' hyperthyroidism.

This clonotype was recorded many times. This chain connects TRBV20-1 to TRBJ2-1; 14 bases are a match to TRBD2. Germline V gene data show CDR1 as DFQATT and CDR2 as SNEGSKA (reference sequence). The CDR3 extends over 16 amino acids. V was pared by 6 bases and J by 8 bases, with 12 bases of the junction left unmatched. CDR3 coding DNA: TGCAGTGCGGTCCCGACTAGCGGGGGGGCCGGGTATGAGCAGTTCTTC. Encoded protein: CSAVPTSGGAGYEQFF.

This clonotype turned up a few times. This rearrangement joins TRBV27 to TRBJ2-2; the D gene could be TRBD1 or TRBD2 (5 bases each). CDR1 is MNHEY, CDR2 SMNVEV, per germline (reference sequence). V was cut by 3 bases and J by 2 bases, with 10 bases left in between. The CDR3 contains 15 residues. This CDR3 reads CASSFWDRNTGELFF. The DNA for the CDR3 is TGTGCCAGCAGTTTTTGGGACCGAAACACCGGGGAGCTGTTTTTT.

This clonotype was seen ten or more times. V is TRBV7-9 and J is TRBJ2-7; D is perhaps TRBD2 (6 bases). Per the germline V gene, CDR1 is SEHNR and CDR2 is FQNEAQ (reference sequence). Trimming left V 8 bases short and J 3 bases short, with 17 bases between. This CDR3 spans 14 amino acids. This CDR3 is CASAWGEVSYEQYF. DNA of the CDR3: TGTGCCAGCGCGTGGGGGGAGGTGAGCTACGAGCAGTACTTC.

This clonotype has a count of ten or more. This chain links TRBV7-9 with TRBJ2-1; 7 nucleotides match TRBD2. Germline V gene lookup returns CDR1 SEHNR and CDR2 FQNEAQ (reference sequence). The CDR3 covers 14 residues. The V and J ends lost 5 bases and 10 bases, in that order; junction bases with no gene match: 11. The CDR3: CASSLPGGTPEQFF. DNA for the CDR3: TGTGCCAGCAGCCTCCCCGGGGGGACTCCAGAGCAGTTCTTC.

V is TRBV20-1 and J is TRBJ1-6; 10 nucleotides match TRBD1. The CDR3 is made up of 18 amino acids. The germline V gene encodes CDR1 DFQATT and CDR2 SNEGSKA (reference sequence). The V segment lost 1 base and the J segment 4 bases; nucleotides outside the gene matches: 10. The CDR3 reads CSARGTGGYGGYNSPLHF. Here the CDR3 DNA reads TGCAGTGCTAGAGGGACAGGGGGATATGGGGGATATAATTCACCCCTCCACTTT.

This clonotype has ten or more counts. The chain recombines TRBV14 with TRBJ2-2, with TRBD1 matching over 7 bases. With 0 bases clipped from V and 5 bases from J, the junction kept 6 bases outside the gene matches. CDR3 length: 16 amino acids. Germline V gene lookup returns CDR1 SGHDN and CDR2 FVKESK. Written as DNA, the CDR3 is TGTGCCAGCAGCCAAGACTGGGGACAGATTACCGGGGAGCTGTTTTTT. This codes for CASSQDWGQITGELFF.

This clonotype has a count of ten or more. This rearrangement joins TRBV3-1 to TRBJ2-7; the D is unclear. CDR1 LGHDT and CDR2 YNNKEL come from the germline V gene (reference sequence). Between the trimmed V and J ends, which lost 2 bases and 0 bases, there was a span of 2 bases. CDR3 length equals 12 residues. This chain's CDR3 is CASSQISYEQYF. CDR3 nucleotides: TGTGCCAGCAGCCAAATCTCCTACGAGCAGTACTTC.

This clonotype has more than one count but fewer than ten. This chain connects TRBV6-2 or TRBV6-3 to TRBJ2-7; D ambiguous. The germline V gene has CDR1 MNHEY and CDR2 SVGEGT. Trimming took 5 bases from V and 3 from J, leaving 8 bases between them. The CDR3 totals 12 residues. The CDR3 protein is CASSTSHYEQYF. The CDR3 DNA follows: TGTGCCAGCAGTACCTCTCACTACGAGCAGTACTTC.

This clonotype was counted at least ten times. The rearrangement uses TRBV12-3 or TRBV12-4 and TRBJ1-3; the D is unclear. This CDR3 contains 12 residues. V was clipped by 6 bases and J by 2 bases, with 5 bases between them. This CDR3 reads CASRLAGNTIYF. Here the CDR3 DNA reads TGTGCCAGCAGGCTAGCTGGAAACACCATATATTTT.

The rearrangement links TRBV5-6 to TRBJ2-5; maybe TRBD2 (5 bases). This CDR3 region has 15 residues. Germline V gene data show CDR1 as SGHDT and CDR2 as YYEEEE. Between the trimmed V and J ends, which lost 0 bases and 5 bases, there was a span of 14 bases. The CDR3 DNA follows: TGTGCCAGCAGCTTGGTGGACCTAGGCGGGGAGACCCAGTACTTC. It codes for CASSLVDLGGETQYF.

In nucleotides, the CDR3 is TGTGCCAGCAGGCCCGGGTTTAACTATGGCTACACCTTC. This encodes CASRPGFNYGYTF. The J gene is TRBJ1-2, the V gene TRBV2; D gene unclear. The V gene's germline CDR1 is SNHLY and CDR2 FYNNEI. The CDR3 length is 13 residues. Trimming took off 6 bases at V and 1 base at J, with 9 bases between the two ends.

This clonotype was seen many times. The DNA of the CDR3 is TGTGCCAGCAGCGTAGAGCTTGGGGCTAACTATGGCTACACCTTC. Its protein product is CASSVELGANYGYTF. The V gene is TRBV9, the J gene TRBJ1-2, with no clear D. V gave up 0 bases and J gave up 0 bases, with 9 bases separating them. The CDR3 has 15 amino acids. The germline V gene encodes CDR1 SGDLS and CDR2 YYNGEE. Together with reference TRBV9 and TRBJ1-2, the CDR3 gives the full variable domain: DSGVTQTPKHLITATGQRVTLRCSPRSGDLSVYWYQQSLDQGLQFLIQYYNGEERAKGNILERFSAQQFPDLHSELNLSSLELGDSALYFCASSVELGANYGYTFGSGTRLTVV.

The chain uses TRBV28 and TRBJ1-6; D is possibly TRBD1 (5 bases). Germline CDR1 MDHEN, CDR2 SYDVKM. The CDR3 length is 15 residues. V was cut by 8 bases and J by 0 bases, with 11 bases left in between. The CDR3 is CASRGGTSYNSPLHF. The CDR3 DNA is TGTGCCAGCCGGGGGGGAACCTCCTATAATTCACCCCTCCACTTT.

This clonotype was counted only a few times. V gene TRBV12-3 or TRBV12-4 combines with J gene TRBJ2-7; 8 bases match TRBD2. The CDR3 totals 15 residues. V shed 6 bases and J 2 bases; nucleotides not matched to a gene: 9. The CDR3: CASSDGLAFTYEQYF. The CDR3 nucleotides read TGTGCCAGCAGCGACGGACTAGCCTTTACCTACGAGCAGTACTTC.

This clonotype has a handful of counts. V usage is TRBV20-1 and J usage is TRBJ1-3, with D unresolved. This CDR3 spans 15 amino acids. With 0 bases removed from V and 5 bases from J, the gap between germline ends came to 14 bases. CDR1 DFQATT and CDR2 SNEGSKA come from the germline V gene (reference sequence). This CDR3 reads CSARERVNPRNTIYF. In nucleotides, the CDR3 is TGCAGTGCTAGAGAGAGAGTAAACCCTCGAAACACCATATATTTT.

The sample holds many counts of this clonotype. The CDR3 spells CASTRGTMGGTGELFF. Here the CDR3 DNA reads TGTGCCAGCACCCGAGGGACTATGGGAGGGACCGGGGAGCTGTTTTTT. This chain joins TRBV19 and TRBJ2-2; TRBD2 matches at 7 bases. Per the germline V gene, CDR1 is LNHDA and CDR2 is SQIVND (reference sequence). CDR3 length: 16 amino acids. J gave up 5 bases and V 9 bases, and 15 bases lay outside the gene matches.

The chain couples TRBV5-5 to TRBJ1-4; D gene uncertain. The germline V and J ends were trimmed by 4 bases and 2 bases, with 12 bases remaining between them. Per germline, CDR1 SGHKS and CDR2 YYEKEE (reference sequence). The CDR3 loop spans 15 amino acids. DNA for the CDR3: TGTGCCAGCAGCCTTACCGGGCCCACTAATGAAAAACTGTTTTTT. Translated: CASSLTGPTNEKLFF.

Many counts were recorded for this clonotype. The chain uses TRBV18 and TRBJ2-5, with D unclear. Germline V CDR1 and CDR2: KGHSH, LQKENI. The V and J ends lost 6 bases and 1 base respectively, with 6 bases between them. There are 12 residues in the CDR3. CDR3 in amino acids: CASSATQETQYF. The CDR3 nucleotides read TGTGCCAGCTCGGCCACCCAAGAGACCCAGTACTTC.

This clonotype showed up many times. J is TRBJ2-3 and V is TRBV7-3; maybe TRBD2 (5 bases). V was cut by 8 bases and J by 2 bases, with 17 bases left in between. This CDR3 comprises 15 residues. Germline V gene data show CDR1 as SGHTA and CDR2 as FQGTGA. The CDR3 DNA is TGTGCCAGCTCAGGAACTGCGGGCTTCACAGATACGCAGTATTTT. This encodes CASSGTAGFTDTQYF.

The table lists this clonotype with many counts. The chain employs TRBV27 and TRBJ1-1; D is perhaps TRBD1 (6 bases). CDR1 is MNHEY, CDR2 SMNVEV, per germline (reference sequence). V was shortened by 5 bases and J by 1 base, with 14 bases between the two germline ends. The CDR3 length is 15 residues. This chain's CDR3 is CASSIRTARNTEAFF. CDR3 nucleotides: TGTGCCAGCAGTATACGGACAGCCCGGAACACTGAAGCTTTCTTT.

This clonotype was recorded at least ten times. This chain links TRBV6-1 with TRBJ2-3; D is unclear. Trimming took off 5 bases at V and 0 bases at J, with 21 bases between the two ends. Per germline, CDR1 MNHNS and CDR2 SASEGT. This CDR3 is 18 amino acids long. DNA for the CDR3: TGTGCCAGCAGTTACAGAGCCGGAGCTCAAACTAGCACAGATACGCAGTATTTT. This gives the protein CASSYRAGAQTSTDTQYF.

This clonotype was recorded at least ten times. The genes are TRBV5-1 and TRBJ1-2, with D maybe TRBD1 (5 bases). Per the germline V gene, CDR1 is SGHRS and CDR2 is YFSETQ. The CDR3 totals 14 residues. V lost 4 bases and J 2 bases, leaving 12 bases between the germline ends. DNA of the CDR3: TGCGCCAGCAGCCCCCGGGAGGGGAACTATGGCTACACCTTC. It specifies CASSPREGNYGYTF.

This clonotype was found a few times. This chain joins TRBV20-1 and TRBJ2-2; no definite D call. CDR1 is DFQATT and CDR2 is SNEGSKA in the germline V gene (reference sequence). Trimming removed 3 bases at V and 1 base at J, with 9 bases between. The CDR3 extends over 14 amino acids. CDR3 in DNA: TGCAGTGCTAGCGCGAACCTGAACACCGGGGAGCTGTTTTTT. Translated, it gives CSASANLNTGELFF.

The table lists this clonotype with many counts. The chain couples TRBV3-1 to TRBJ1-2, with D possibly being TRBD1 (6 bases). Between the trimmed V and J ends, which lost 1 base and 4 bases, there was a span of 13 bases. CDR3 length equals 15 residues. Germline CDR1 reads LGHDT; CDR2 reads YNNKEL (reference sequence). CDR3 loop: CASSQGPGHPYGYTF. The CDR3 DNA is TGTGCCAGCAGCCAAGGGCCGGGACACCCCTATGGCTACACCTTC. Complete variable domain (other parts from reference TRBV3-1 and TRBJ1-2): DTAVSQTPKYLVTQMGNDKSIKCEQNLGHDTMYWYKQDSKKFLKIMFSYNNKELIINETVPNRFSPKSPDKAHLNLHINSLELGDSAVYFCASSQGPGHPYGYTFGSGTRLTVV.

In this sample, this clonotype turned up many times. The chain employs TRBV12-3 or TRBV12-4 and TRBJ2-5; a weak D match, TRBD1 (6 bases). V gave up 6 bases and J gave up 9 bases, with 20 bases separating them. The CDR3 has 14 amino acids. DNA for the CDR3: TGTGCCAGCAGCCCCGAAGCCACAGGGTTGCCCCAGTACTTC. Translation: CASSPEATGLPQYF.

The rearrangement joins TRBV6-2 or TRBV6-3 to TRBJ2-5, with 7 bases lining up with TRBD1. This CDR3 contains 14 residues. Germline CDR1 reads MNHEY; CDR2 reads SVGEGT. The trim removed 8 bases at V and 5 bases at J, leaving 11 bases unmatched. The CDR3 DNA follows: TGTGCCAGCTCAGAATCGACAGGGACGGAGACCCAGTACTTC. This gives the protein CASSESTGTETQYF.

This clonotype occurred many times. The chain carries TRBV7-2 and TRBJ2-1; D unclear. V was shortened by 0 bases and J by 5 bases, with 11 bases between the two germline ends. CDR1 and CDR2 from the germline V gene are SGHTA and FQGNSA. This CDR3 has 15 residues. CDR3 sequence: CASSLAFDLDNEQFF. The CDR3 DNA follows: TGTGCCAGCAGCTTAGCTTTCGACCTCGACAATGAGCAGTTCTTC.

This clonotype was recorded at least ten times. This rearrangement joins TRBV29-1 to TRBJ2-5; D is unclear. Germline lookup yields CDR1 SQVTM and CDR2 ANQGSEA. V was clipped by 0 bases and J by 5 bases, with 4 bases between them. CDR3 length: 11 amino acids. DNA for the CDR3: TGCAGCGTTGAAGAGCTTGAGACCCAGTACTTC. Residues: CSVEELETQYF. The whole variable domain, filled in from reference TRBV29-1 and TRBJ2-5, reads SAVISQKPSRDICQRGTSLTIQCQVDSQVTMMFWYRQQPGQSLTLIATANQGSEATYESGFVIDKFPISRPNLTFSTLTVSNMSPEDSSIYLCSVEELETQYFGPGTRLLVL.

This clonotype was recorded many times. V usage is TRBV7-9 and J usage is TRBJ2-1, with 13 bases fitting TRBD2. The length of the CDR3 is 16 residues. The germline V gene encodes CDR1 SEHNR and CDR2 FQNEAQ (reference sequence). V shed 3 bases, J shed 8 bases, and the junction held 7 bases outside the gene matches. This CDR3 is CASSLSPGLAGDEQFF. DNA for the CDR3: TGTGCCAGCAGCTTGAGCCCCGGACTAGCGGGGGATGAGCAGTTCTTC.

This clonotype was seen ten or more times. The chain uses TRBV19 and TRBJ1-1; D is unclear. Germline CDR1 and CDR2: LNHDA and SQIVND (reference sequence). The CDR3 has 13 amino acids. V gave up 5 bases and J gave up 1 base, with 8 bases separating them. CDR3 DNA: TGTGCCAGTAGTGAACTGGGGAACACTGAAGCTTTCTTT. It translates to CASSELGNTEAFF.